The 29 T cell receptor beta chains below were found in one sample sequenced in a study of T cell responses to AZD1222 COVID-19 vaccine. Repertoires were generated with immunoSEQ multiplex PCR, while TCRdb's copy carries only in-frame clones and drops some. The data contain more than 95,000 clones, about 88% of them singletons. The sample in question was peripheral blood, obtained 28 days after the second AZD1222 dose. These receptor sequences come from an adult who received the AZD1222 COVID-19 vaccine.

The chain's CDR3 is CASSPPSSGPYNEQFF. As DNA, the CDR3 is TGTGCCAGCTCACCACCGTCTAGCGGACCCTACAATGAGCAGTTCTTC. The chain has TRBV18 and TRBJ2-1, with 7 bases aligning to TRBD2. CDR3 length: 16 amino acids. Per germline, CDR1 KGHSH and CDR2 LQKENI. Germline trimming cut 0 bases from V and 2 bases from J; bases unmatched to any gene: 4. The full variable domain, its missing parts supplied by reference TRBV18 and TRBJ2-1, is NAGVMQNPRHLVRRRGQEARLRCSPMKGHSHVYWYRQLPEEGLKFMVYLQKENIIDESGMPKERFSAEFPKEGPSILRIQQVVRGDSAAYFCASSPPSSGPYNEQFFGPGTRLTVL.

The chain joins TRBV6-5 to TRBJ2-3; a weak D match, TRBD2 (5 bases). V dropped 2 bases and J dropped 3 bases, with 12 bases sitting between them. CDR3 length: 15 amino acids. Germline assignment: CDR1 MNHEY and CDR2 SVGAGI. The CDR3 DNA sequence: TGTGCCAGCAGTTACGACTACTACACAACAGATACGCAGTATTTT. Amino acid sequence: CASSYDYYTTDTQYF.

This chain's CDR3 is CARARERQSGYTF. The CDR3 DNA reads as TGTGCCAGGGCAAGGGAAAGACAGAGTGGCTACACCTTC. The V and J genes are TRBV10-3 and TRBJ1-2; TRBD1 might be the D (5 bases). CDR3 length: 13 amino acids. V lost 10 bases to trimming and J lost 7 bases, with 19 bases between them. The germline V gene encodes CDR1 ENHRY and CDR2 SYGVKD.

This chain links TRBV18 with TRBJ1-3; D gene uncertain. Germline assignment: CDR1 KGHSH and CDR2 LQKENI. The CDR3 has 14 residues. The V and J ends lost 0 bases and 5 bases respectively, with 8 bases between them. DNA for the CDR3: TGTGCCAGCTCACCACCTACACGCAGAAACACCATATATTTT. It codes for CASSPPTRRNTIYF.

The rearrangement joins TRBV14 to TRBJ2-3; tentatively, D is TRBD2 (5 bases). Germline lookup yields CDR1 SGHDN and CDR2 FVKESK. V was shortened by 0 bases and J by 4 bases, with 20 bases between the two germline ends. This CDR3 has 18 amino acids. DNA of the CDR3: TGTGCCAGCAGCCAAGATGAAATGGGAGCTCCCCTGTCAGATACGCAGTATTTT. Amino acid sequence: CASSQDEMGAPLSDTQYF.

The rearrangement links TRBV30 to TRBJ1-2; D is unclear. V was pared by 3 bases and J by 6 bases, with 11 bases between. This CDR3 is 12 amino acids long. Germline loops: CDR1 GTSNPN, CDR2 SVGIG (reference sequence). CDR3 in amino acids: CAWSLTVDGYTF. CDR3 bases: TGTGCCTGGAGCCTCACCGTTGATGGCTACACCTTC.

The CDR3 is CASSLLATGTYPSYEQYF. In DNA form, the CDR3 reads TGTGCCAGCAGCTTATTGGCTACGGGGACCTACCCCTCCTACGAGCAGTACTTC. The rearrangement links TRBV7-3 to TRBJ2-7; D is possibly TRBD1 or TRBD2 (5 bases each). The CDR3 extends over 18 amino acids. Trimming cost V 2 bases and J 0 bases, with 20 bases left between them. Per germline, CDR1 SGHTA and CDR2 FQGTGA.

The chain has TRBV19 and TRBJ2-1; TRBD2 is a possible D gene (5 bases). Germline-derived CDR1 and CDR2 are LNHDA and SQIVND (reference sequence). Trimming left V 4 bases short and J 3 bases short, with 7 bases between. The CDR3 sequence is 13 residues long. The CDR3 DNA reads as TGTGCCAGTAGTACGGGGTTCTACAATGAGCAGTTCTTC. Translating it yields CASSTGFYNEQFF.

The V and J genes are TRBV5-1 and TRBJ2-7; D is possibly TRBD1 (6 bases). Trimming removed 0 bases from V and 4 bases from J, with 26 bases in between. Germline V gene data show CDR1 as SGHRS and CDR2 as YFSETQ. The CDR3 totals 19 residues. CDR3 DNA sequence: TGCGCCAGCAGCTTGGATGTCTTCCTTTCCGGGACATTCTCTTACGAGCAGTACTTC. This gives the protein CASSLDVFLSGTFSYEQYF.

The rearrangement links TRBV7-3 to TRBJ2-2, with a weak D call TRBD2 (5 bases). Trimming took 5 bases from V and 2 from J, leaving 18 bases between them. CDR3 length equals 17 residues. CDR1 SGHTA and CDR2 FQGTGA come from the germline V gene. The CDR3 sequence: CASSPRPGRTNTGELFF. The DNA of the CDR3 is TGTGCCAGCAGCCCGAGACCTGGGAGAACCAACACCGGGGAGCTGTTTTTT. Supplemented by reference TRBV7-3 and TRBJ2-2, the full variable domain reads GAGVSQTPSNKVTEKGKYVELRCDPISGHTALYWYRQSLGQGPEFLIYFQGTGAADDSGLPNDRFFAVRPEGSVSTLKIQRTERGDSAVYLCASSPRPGRTNTGELFFGEGSRLTVL.

The chain joins TRBV6-5 to TRBJ1-4; 8 bases agree with TRBD1. J was trimmed by 10 bases and V by 5 bases; bases with no gene match: 12. The CDR3 totals 15 residues. Germline lookup yields CDR1 MNHEY and CDR2 SVGAGI. The CDR3: CASSTQDREEGKLFF. The DNA for the CDR3 is TGTGCCAGCAGTACCCAGGACAGGGAGGAAGGAAAACTGTTTTTT.

In DNA form, the CDR3 reads TGCGCCAGCAGCCAAGATAGCGGAGGGACAGGGGAGATCTATGGCTACACCTTC. Translation gives CASSQDSGGTGEIYGYTF. The chain is built from TRBV4-3 and TRBJ1-2; 10 nucleotides match TRBD1. The CDR3 has 18 amino acids. Germline-derived CDR1 and CDR2 are LGHNA and YSLEER. With V trimmed by 0 bases and J by 4 bases, 11 bases remained unmatched.

As DNA, the CDR3 is TGTGCCAGCAGCTTAGGAGGGGGCAAGTCTGGGGCCAACGTCCTGACTTTC. Amino acid sequence: CASSLGGGKSGANVLTF. The chain couples TRBV7-2 to TRBJ2-6; 7 nucleotides line up with TRBD1. There are 17 residues in the CDR3. In germline, CDR1 is SGHTA, CDR2 FQGNSA. With V trimmed by 1 base and J by 1 base, 4 bases remained unmatched. Full variable domain (outside the CDR3, taken from reference TRBV7-2 and TRBJ2-6): GAGVSQSPSNKVTEKGKDVELRCDPISGHTALYWYRQSLGQGLEFLIYFQGNSAPDKSGLPSDRFSAERTGGSVSTLTIQRTQQEDSAVYLCASSLGGGKSGANVLTFGAGSRLTVL.

For this clone: At one end the junction does not follow the germline gene, possibly because of a read error. V is TRBV7-3 and J is TRBJ1-1, with 8 bases that match TRBD1. The CDR3 sequence is 13 residues long. Germline CDR1 SGHTA, CDR2 FQGTGA. In DNA, the CDR3 is TGTGCCAGCAGCCGACAGGGGACCACTGAAGCCTTCTTT. It translates to CASSRQGTTEAFF.

The chain joins TRBV4-1 to TRBJ2-1; D is unclear. The germline V gene has CDR1 MGHRA and CDR2 YSYEKL. Trimming removed 0 bases from V and 0 bases from J, with 9 bases in between. This CDR3 region has 16 residues. DNA for the CDR3: TGCGCCAGCAGCCAAGACGGCAGAGGCTCCTACAATGAGCAGTTCTTC. Its protein is CASSQDGRGSYNEQFF.

The rearrangement uses TRBV19 and TRBJ2-5; no firm D call. Germline V gene lookup returns CDR1 LNHDA and CDR2 SQIVND (reference sequence). The V gene lost 3 bases and the J gene lost 1 base, with 9 bases spanning the gap. This CDR3 contains 14 residues. The CDR3 is CASSISPGQETQYF. Here the CDR3 DNA reads TGTGCCAGTAGTATTAGCCCAGGCCAAGAGACCCAGTACTTC.

V usage is TRBV19 and J usage is TRBJ1-1; no clear D. This CDR3 has 14 amino acids. Germline loops: CDR1 LNHDA, CDR2 SQIVND (reference sequence). Trimming left V 7 bases short and J 5 bases short, with 17 bases between. For the CDR3, the DNA is TGTGCCAGTAACCGGGCCCCGGGTCGGACTGAAGCTTTCTTT. Translating gives CASNRAPGRTEAFF.

The gene calls are TRBV27 and TRBJ2-2, with TRBD2 matching over 8 bases. CDR3 length equals 16 residues. Germline trimming cut 8 bases from V and 3 bases from J; bases unmatched to any gene: 11. Germline V lookup: CDR1 MNHEY, CDR2 SMNVEV (reference sequence). The CDR3 sequence: CASHPLSLADTGELFF. The CDR3 DNA sequence: TGTGCCAGCCACCCCTTATCACTAGCGGACACCGGGGAGCTGTTTTTT.

The rearrangement uses TRBV4-3 and TRBJ2-5; D perhaps matches TRBD1 (6 bases). V lost 0 bases and J 3 bases, leaving 11 bases between the germline ends. The length of the CDR3 is 15 residues. Germline lookup yields CDR1 LGHNA and CDR2 YSLEER. This chain's CDR3 is CASSQEWTEKETQYF. The CDR3 DNA sequence: TGCGCCAGCAGCCAAGAATGGACAGAGAAAGAGACCCAGTACTTC.

This chain uses TRBV12-5 with TRBJ1-2, with D maybe TRBD1 (5 bases). This CDR3 is built from 18 residues. V was clipped by 0 bases and J by 0 bases, with 17 bases between them. Germline CDR1 and CDR2: LGHNT and FRNRAP. The CDR3 DNA follows: TGTGCTAGTGGTTTGGTGTTCGACAGAAGGACGACTAACTATGGCTACACCTTC. Protein: CASGLVFDRRTTNYGYTF.

The chain's CDR3 is CASSRGELTEAFF. The DNA of the CDR3 is TGTGCCAGTAGTCGTGGGGAATTAACTGAAGCTTTCTTT. This chain links TRBV19 with TRBJ1-1; D is unclear. Germline V gene lookup returns CDR1 LNHDA and CDR2 SQIVND (reference sequence). CDR3 size: 13 residues. V gave up 5 bases and J gave up 5 bases, with 12 bases separating them.

This clone appeared a single time. This sequence joins TRBV18 and TRBJ1-3; D remains unclear. The CDR3 has 11 amino acids. Trimming took 3 bases from V and 3 from J, leaving 0 bases between them. The germline V gene has CDR1 KGHSH and CDR2 LQKENI. The CDR3 DNA follows: TGTGCCAGCTCACCTGGAAACACCATATATTTT. Protein sequence: CASSPGNTIYF.

This rearrangement joins TRBV9 to TRBJ2-7; 10 bases map to TRBD2. The CDR3 totals 18 residues. Per the germline V gene, CDR1 is SGDLS and CDR2 is YYNGEE. V gave up 0 bases and J gave up 0 bases; unmatched junction bases: 9. CDR3 residues: CASSVVGSGGPHSYEQYF. Here the CDR3 DNA reads TGTGCCAGCAGCGTAGTTGGTAGCGGGGGGCCTCACTCCTACGAGCAGTACTTC. The variable domain in full, with the rest retrieved from reference TRBV9 and TRBJ2-7, is DSGVTQTPKHLITATGQRVTLRCSPRSGDLSVYWYQQSLDQGLQFLIQYYNGEERAKGNILERFSAQQFPDLHSELNLSSLELGDSALYFCASSVVGSGGPHSYEQYFGPGTRLTVT.

The rearrangement uses TRBV9 and TRBJ2-3; no definite D call. Germline CDR1 SGDLS, CDR2 YYNGEE. CDR3 length: 13 residues. V lost 4 bases to trimming and J lost 2 bases, with 8 bases between them. CDR3 bases: TGTGCCAGCAGCCCCCCCCACACAGATACGCAGTATTTT. Its translation: CASSPPHTDTQYF.

In this sample, this clone turned up once. The chain employs TRBV11-3 and TRBJ2-1, with 15 bases identical to TRBD2. This CDR3 is 19 amino acids long. V was pared by 0 bases and J by 5 bases, with 8 bases of the junction left unmatched. Per germline, CDR1 SGHNT and CDR2 YENEEA. The CDR3 is CASSLDGTSGRWGDNEQFF. The CDR3 coding sequence is TGTGCCAGCAGCTTAGATGGGACTAGCGGGAGGTGGGGCGACAATGAGCAGTTCTTC.

The CDR3 loop is CASSPGNENTIYF. CDR3 DNA: TGTGCCAGCAGTCCAGGGAATGAAAACACCATATATTTT. The chain combines TRBV28 with TRBJ1-3; D perhaps matches TRBD1 (5 bases). Per the germline V gene, CDR1 is MDHEN and CDR2 is SYDVKM. Trimming shortened V by 5 bases and J by 6 bases, and 11 bases separated the two germline ends. The CDR3 runs 13 residues.

The rearrangement uses TRBV28 and TRBJ1-1; 8 nucleotides agree with TRBD1. The V gene's germline CDR1 is MDHEN and CDR2 SYDVKM. The CDR3 spans 13 residues. V was clipped by 6 bases and J by 11 bases; unmatched bases: 11. Here the CDR3 DNA reads TGTGCCAGCAGGGCCACAGGGGGACGGGACGCTTTCTTT. Translation: CASRATGGRDAFF.

The chain uses TRBV6-1 and TRBJ1-2; TRBD1 agrees at 7 bases. Germline assignment: CDR1 MNHNS and CDR2 SASEGT. J gave up 4 bases and V 2 bases, and 7 bases lay outside the gene matches. The CDR3 has 15 residues. The CDR3 region has the DNA TGTGCCAGCAGTGAACTCGGGACAGTCGTCTATGGCTACACCTTC. Protein sequence: CASSELGTVVYGYTF.

The chain is built from TRBV4-3 and TRBJ2-3; no firm D call. From germline, CDR1 is LGHNA and CDR2 YSLEER. The CDR3 is 15 amino acids. V lost 4 bases to trimming and J lost 4 bases, with 15 bases between them. The CDR3 protein is CASSLEGSKADTQYF. In DNA, the CDR3 is TGCGCCAGCAGCCTGGAAGGAAGCAAAGCAGATACGCAGTATTTT.